A selection of T cell receptor beta chains follows, all from one sample in a study of cytomegalovirus exposure and HLA in healthy donors. Libraries were prepared by immunoSEQ multiplex PCR; TCRdb keeps only in-frame clonotypes and omits some of them. The sample gives 100,000 to 120,000 clones, around 86% of which show up once; around 2% is in the top ten. The sequenced sample consisted of PBMCs. These receptors were taken from a middle-aged man in good health and CMV-seronegative. CDR3s leave out the opening cysteine and the closing phenylalanine or tryptophan. Each record gives: V gene, clone size, CDR3 protein. Only part of the rows carry a size: once, few, many, or a class if the clone is expanded.

TRBV28 - ASSLYRGDSYNEQF
TRBV5-1 - ASSSTGHQETQY
TRBV5-4 - ASHRENEQF
TRBV14 - ASSQGRVPPYEQY
TRBV18 - ASSPDFLGGQY
TRBV6-4 - ASSPGTVDNSPLH
TRBV7-7 - ASSPGQGSYNEQF
TRBV7-2 - ASSFGASGNTIY
TRBV7-9 - ASSLGDQPQH
TRBV4-1 - ASSVSGTGELF
TRBV6-1 few ASSAVSGGSGEQF
TRBV19 - ASSIRVGYNEQF
TRBV21-1 - AGSAIGGWGNQPQH
TRBV4-1 - ASSQVPGTPNIQY
TRBV28 - ASSPQFRQVYNEQF
TRBV18 - ASSPGAGDEKLF
TRBV5-1 - ASSFGGGGPYNEQF
TRBV14 - ASSPLGGPYNEQF
TRBV5-1 - ATTGGQVEETQY
TRBV2 - ATTPASGDTGELF
TRBV14 - ASSQGGQGEGYT
TRBV5-1 - ASRETGYPDTQY
TRBV4-1 - ASSLLPQGAVSYEQY
TRBV25-1 - ASSEQGVGAYNEQF
TRBV28 - ASSFSQGHNSPLH
TRBV6-6 - ASSYLDRVTSEQF
TRBV19 - ASSRRDSGRYEKLF
TRBV19 - ASSTRTFLFEAF
TRBV27 - ASSYGPSYEQY
TRBV7-6 few ASSFDSLGVSGELF
TRBV18 - ASSPSRAYGYT
TRBV18 - ASSLLGEGEKDEQY
TRBV5-1 - ASSAGRENTEAF
TRBV7-2 - ASSLGRTPDTQY
TRBV7-9 - ASSATGDGYT
TRBV19 once ASSGGTSGFITDTQY
TRBV2 - ASKREKAQNTEAF
TRBV30 - ACQTPGRPGELF
TRBV19 - ASSMGQSRTEAF